The 20 T cell receptor beta chains below all came from one sample that was sequenced in a study of T cells in Graves' hyperthyroidism and ophthalmopathy. TCR beta CDR3 regions were amplified from RNA transcripts. A first-round RT-PCR of the TCR CDR3 used the HTBI primer set. From the multiplex PCR reads, TCRdb called clonotypes with MiXCR, one entry per CDR3 protein. There are 350,000 to 400,000 distinct CDR3 sequences in the sample; about a fifth occur only once, and about 3.5% lies in the top ten. Sequencing was carried out using blood. The source of these receptors is a woman in her late teens or twenties with Graves' hyperthyroidism.

This clonotype was detected ten times or more. This chain uses TRBV5-1 with TRBJ2-5; a weak D match, TRBD1 (6 bases). Germline-derived CDR1 and CDR2 are SGHRS and YFSETQ. This CDR3 is 15 amino acids long. V lost 4 bases, J lost 5 bases, and 18 bases lay in between. CDR3 DNA sequence: TGCGCCAGCAGCCAACGGGACACATACCGGGAGACCCAGTACTTC. Its protein product is CASSQRDTYRETQYF.

V usage is TRBV2 and J usage is TRBJ2-7; D is unclear. The CDR3 is 13 amino acids. Germline assignment: CDR1 SNHLY and CDR2 FYNNEI. Trimming took off 10 bases at V and 1 base at J, with 14 bases between the two ends. This chain's CDR3 is CAITPQYSYEQYF. The CDR3 DNA reads TGTGCCATTACCCCACAGTATTCCTACGAGCAGTACTTC.

V usage is TRBV12-3 or TRBV12-4 and J usage is TRBJ1-2; no firm D call. The CDR3 is made up of 12 amino acids. Trimming shortened V by 6 bases and J by 2 bases, and 7 bases separated the two germline ends. CDR3 in DNA: TGTGCCAGCAGCAAGCAGAACTATGGCTACACCTTC. Its translation: CASSKQNYGYTF.

The rearrangement links TRBV11-2 to TRBJ1-6, with 7 nucleotides matching TRBD1. The CDR3 runs to 19 residues. The trim removed 3 bases at V and 0 bases at J, leaving 11 bases unmatched. Germline V gene data show CDR1 as SGHAT and CDR2 as FQNNGV. CDR3 in amino acids: CASSFPPLGQDSYNSPLHF. In nucleotides, the CDR3 is TGTGCCAGCAGCTTCCCCCCTCTTGGACAGGACTCCTATAATTCACCCCTCCACTTT.

This clonotype appeared many times. The J gene is TRBJ1-2, the V gene TRBV24-1; D uncertain. The length of the CDR3 is 15 residues. V was trimmed by 4 bases and J by 6 bases, leaving 17 bases between them. The germline V gene has CDR1 KGHDR and CDR2 SFDVKD. The CDR3 protein is CATSDATTDGDGYTF. CDR3 DNA sequence: TGTGCCACCAGTGACGCGACAACGGACGGGGATGGCTACACCTTC.

This clonotype was observed many times. This chain joins TRBV7-6 and TRBJ2-3, with 8 nucleotides matching TRBD2. J was trimmed by 5 bases and V by 5 bases; bases with no gene match: 12. The CDR3 covers 16 residues. Germline CDR1 reads SGHVS; CDR2 reads FNYEAQ. The CDR3: CASSPAEAGVEDTQYF. The CDR3 DNA reads TGTGCCAGCAGCCCCGCAGAAGCGGGGGTGGAAGATACGCAGTATTTT.

The chain uses TRBV15 and TRBJ1-5; the D gene is possibly TRBD1 (6 bases). V lost 0 bases and J lost 6, with 12 bases in between. CDR3 length: 15 amino acids. The germline gives CDR1 LNHNV, CDR2 YYDKDF (reference sequence). CDR3 sequence: CATSRDPTRGQPQHF. Written as DNA, the CDR3 is TGTGCCACCAGCAGAGATCCAACCAGGGGTCAGCCCCAGCATTTT.

The table lists this clonotype with many counts. The V and J genes are TRBV11-2 and TRBJ2-7; no clear D. CDR1 and CDR2 (germline): SGHAT, FQNNGV. The V and J ends lost 0 bases and 2 bases respectively, with 5 bases between them. The CDR3 runs 13 residues. This chain's CDR3 is CASSLELTYEQYF. The CDR3 nucleotides are TGTGCCAGCAGCTTAGAACTGACCTACGAGCAGTACTTC.

This clonotype was seen many times. The CDR3 bases are TGTGCCAGCAGCAATCGCGGGGGGGTCCACGAGCAGTACTTC. Its protein product is CASSNRGGVHEQYF. The chain couples TRBV3-1 to TRBJ2-7; 9 nucleotides agree with TRBD2. The CDR3 is 14 amino acids. V lost 5 bases to trimming and J lost 5 bases; unmatched junction nucleotides: 7. The V gene's germline CDR1 is LGHDT and CDR2 YNNKEL (reference sequence).

J is TRBJ1-3 and V is TRBV5-5, with TRBD1 identical over 9 bases. The germline V gene has CDR1 SGHKS and CDR2 YYEKEE (reference sequence). CDR3 length equals 15 residues. The junction had 2 bases not matched to a gene; V was cut back by 0 bases and J by 4 bases. This CDR3 reads CASSLGTGAGNTIYF. CDR3 sequence (DNA): TGTGCCAGCAGCTTGGGGACAGGGGCCGGAAACACCATATATTTT.

This clonotype has a count of ten or more. No conserved phenylalanine or tryptophan is present at the end of the CDR3, so a read error is the likely explanation. J is TRBJ2-2 and V is TRBV19; 9 bases agree with TRBD1. Germline V CDR1 and CDR2: LNHDA, SQIVND (reference sequence). The CDR3 totals 14 residues. The V and J ends lost 5 bases and 5 bases, in that order; junction bases with no gene match: 3. The CDR3 sequence is CASSWTGDTGELFL. The CDR3 coding sequence is TGTGCCAGTAGTTGGACAGGGGATACCGGGGAGCTGTTTCTT.

This clonotype was counted at least ten times. V gene TRBV20-1 combines with J gene TRBJ2-7; no firm D call. Germline V gene lookup returns CDR1 DFQATT and CDR2 SNEGSKA (reference sequence). This CDR3 spans 13 amino acids. Trimming took off 3 bases at V and 1 base at J, with 10 bases between the two ends. For the CDR3, the DNA is TGCAGTGCTAGGGCGCCGGGTTCCTACGAGCAGTACTTC. Amino acids: CSARAPGSYEQYF.

This clonotype was counted at least ten times. The chain is built from TRBV29-1 and TRBJ1-1; a possible D gene is TRBD1 (5 bases). The germline CDR1 and CDR2 sequences are SQVTM and ANQGSEA. V gave up 6 bases and J gave up 7 bases, with 15 bases separating them. The CDR3 is made up of 12 amino acids. The CDR3 reads CSVGLLLGEAFF. CDR3 sequence (DNA): TGCAGCGTGGGACTCCTTCTTGGTGAAGCTTTCTTT.

V usage is TRBV12-3 or TRBV12-4 and J usage is TRBJ1-3; possibly TRBD1 for D (6 bases). CDR3 length: 15 residues. Trimming shortened V by 5 bases and J by 7 bases, and 18 bases separated the two germline ends. The CDR3 DNA reads TGTGCCAGCAGTCCGGGACATGCCTACAGGAACACCATATATTTT. Amino acid sequence: CASSPGHAYRNTIYF.

This clonotype was found many times. V is TRBV29-1 and J is TRBJ1-3; D not certain. Germline V gives CDR1 SQVTM, CDR2 ANQGSEA. Trimming stripped 1 base from V and 0 bases from J, with 4 bases between. This CDR3 region has 13 residues. CDR3 in DNA: TGCAGCGTTGAAGTCAACTCTGGAAACACCATATATTTT. It translates to CSVEVNSGNTIYF.

About this clonotype: The CDR3 ends on some other residue instead of the conserved phenylalanine or tryptophan, so this is likely a read error. The chain employs TRBV14 and TRBJ1-2; D uncertain. CDR1 is SGHDN, CDR2 FVKESK, per germline. V lost 4 bases and J 4 bases, leaving 10 bases between the germline ends. The CDR3 length is 13 residues. The CDR3 region has the DNA TGTGCCAGCAGCCGGAGGGCCGTCTATGGCTACACCTTG. It yields the protein CASSRRAVYGYTL.

This clonotype was seen many times. The chain employs TRBV20-1 and TRBJ1-1; no firm D call. Germline CDR1 reads DFQATT; CDR2 reads SNEGSKA (reference sequence). The CDR3 extends over 10 amino acids. V was clipped by 1 base and J by 9 bases, with 6 bases between them. Here the CDR3 DNA reads TGCAGTGCTAGAGGGACCAAAGCTTTCTTT. Encoded protein: CSARGTKAFF.

This clonotype has ten or more counts. V usage is TRBV24-1 and J usage is TRBJ1-5; D remains unclear. V lost 6 bases and J lost 5, with 10 bases in between. The CDR3 is made up of 13 amino acids. CDR1 is KGHDR and CDR2 is SFDVKD in the germline V gene. This chain's CDR3 is CATSSRWDQPQHF. The CDR3 DNA sequence: TGTGCCACCAGTTCGAGGTGGGATCAGCCCCAGCATTTT.

The gene calls are TRBV27 and TRBJ1-5, with a tentative D call TRBD1 (6 bases). Germline assignment: CDR1 MNHEY and CDR2 SMNVEV (reference sequence). The V and J ends lost 1 base and 4 bases respectively, with 11 bases between them. The CDR3 totals 15 residues. CDR3 protein: CASSLYGQPNQPQHF. The CDR3 DNA sequence: TGTGCCAGCAGTTTATATGGACAGCCGAATCAGCCCCAGCATTTT.

This clonotype was counted only a few times. This chain links TRBV9 with TRBJ1-5, with a possible D match to TRBD1 (5 bases). The CDR3 spans 14 residues. V lost 3 bases to trimming and J lost 4 bases, with 11 bases between them. The germline gives CDR1 SGDLS, CDR2 YYNGEE. CDR3: CASSGDARNQPQHF. In DNA form, the CDR3 reads TGTGCCAGCAGCGGGGACGCGAGAAATCAGCCCCAGCATTTT.